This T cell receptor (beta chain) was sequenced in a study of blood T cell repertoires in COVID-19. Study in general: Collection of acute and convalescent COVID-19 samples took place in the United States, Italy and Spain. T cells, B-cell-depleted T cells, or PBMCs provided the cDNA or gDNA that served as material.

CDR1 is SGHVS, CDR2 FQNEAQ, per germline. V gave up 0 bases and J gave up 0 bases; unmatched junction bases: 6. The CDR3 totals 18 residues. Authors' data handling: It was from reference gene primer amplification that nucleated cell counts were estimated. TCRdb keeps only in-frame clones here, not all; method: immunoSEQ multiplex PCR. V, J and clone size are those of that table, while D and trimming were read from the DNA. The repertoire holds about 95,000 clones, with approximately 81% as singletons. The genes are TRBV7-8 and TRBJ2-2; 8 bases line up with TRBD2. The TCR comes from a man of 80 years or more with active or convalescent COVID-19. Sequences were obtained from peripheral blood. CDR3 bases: TGTGCCAGCAGCTTAGCGGGGCTAGCGGGCCCGAACACCGGGGAGCTGTTTTTT. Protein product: CASSLAGLAGPNTGELFF.